A single sample is the source of the 10 T cell receptor beta chains below, sequenced in a study of STAT5B mutations in CD4+ large granular lymphocyte leukemia. TCRdb's table, derived via immunoSEQ multiplex PCR, lists solely in-frame clones and lacks some. The table lists over 20,000 clones, around 81% of them singletons, with over 0.3% in the top ten. Material: CD4+ T cells from blood buffy coats. The receptors shown here come from a human donor in good health.

This clone was seen a handful of times. This chain joins TRBV4-3 and TRBJ1-5; D is unclear. Germline lookup yields CDR1 LGHNA and CDR2 YSLEER. V was cut by 5 bases and J by 6 bases, with 11 bases left in between. The CDR3 is 13 amino acids. The CDR3 spells CASSAQRGQPQHF. Written as DNA, the CDR3 is TGCGCCAGCAGCGCACAACGGGGTCAGCCCCAGCATTTT.

The CDR3 reads CASSTWDGSSIRTYEQYF. DNA for the CDR3: TGTGCCAGTAGCACCTGGGACGGAAGCTCCATAAGAACCTACGAGCAGTACTTC. The gene calls are TRBV19 and TRBJ2-7; the D gene could be TRBD1 or TRBD2 (5 bases each). The CDR3 covers 18 residues. From germline, CDR1 is LNHDA and CDR2 SQIVND (reference sequence). The V and J ends lost 6 bases and 2 bases respectively, with 26 bases between them.

The chain uses TRBV11-1 and TRBJ2-1; D may be TRBD1 (6 bases). The ends were cut back, 1 base at V and 0 bases at J, with 10 bases in the middle. CDR3 length: 16 residues. Per germline, CDR1 SGHAT and CDR2 FQDESV (reference sequence). CDR3 protein: CASSLVGTSSYNEQFF. In DNA form, the CDR3 reads TGTGCCAGCAGCTTAGTAGGGACATCCTCCTACAATGAGCAGTTCTTC.

The chain couples TRBV6-1 to TRBJ2-7; D might be TRBD2 (6 bases). V was pared by 4 bases and J by 2 bases, with 9 bases between. The CDR3 is made up of 13 amino acids. The germline CDR1 and CDR2 sequences are MNHNS and SASEGT. Here the CDR3 reads CASSVRLAYEQYV. The CDR3 bases are TGTGCCAGCAGTGTTAGACTAGCCTACGAGCAGTACGTC.

This chain links TRBV6-1 with TRBJ2-3; 11 positions agree with TRBD1. The germline V gene encodes CDR1 MNHNS and CDR2 SASEGT. V gave up 5 bases and J gave up 5 bases; unmatched junction bases: 3. The CDR3 contains 14 residues. CDR3 sequence: CASSLDRGQDTQYF. Written as DNA, the CDR3 is TGTGCCAGCAGTTTGGACAGGGGGCAAGATACGCAGTATTTT.

The V and J genes are TRBV5-1 and TRBJ2-5, with TRBD2 matching over 9 bases. Germline loops: CDR1 SGHRS, CDR2 YFSETQ. V lost 5 bases and J lost 2; bases outside the gene matches: 10. The CDR3 extends over 16 amino acids. CDR3 DNA: TGCGCCAGCAGTCCTTCACTAGCGGGCAGACAAGAGACCCAGTACTTC. It specifies CASSPSLAGRQETQYF.

Only a few counts were recorded for this clone. J is TRBJ2-1 and V is TRBV4-1; 9 nucleotides line up with TRBD1. CDR3 length: 14 amino acids. Germline CDR1 and CDR2: MGHRA and YSYEKL. V lost 3 bases, J lost 7 bases, and 4 bases stayed unmatched. The CDR3 region has the DNA TGCGCCAGCAGCCATCTGACAGGGGGGAATGAGCAGTTCTTC. The encoded protein is CASSHLTGGNEQFF.

The genes are TRBV6-6 and TRBJ2-2; D is perhaps TRBD1 (6 bases). V lost 6 bases, J lost 9 bases, and 11 bases lay in between. CDR1 is MNHNY and CDR2 is SVGAGI in the germline V gene (reference sequence). This CDR3 contains 12 residues. This CDR3 is CASRNRVWELFF. The CDR3 nucleotides read TGTGCCAGCAGAAACAGGGTTTGGGAGCTGTTTTTT.

Concerning this clone itself: At one of its ends the junction is not consistent with the germline gene, which may arise from a read error. The rearrangement links TRBV5-4 to TRBJ2-7; 8 bases line up with TRBD2. The CDR3 sequence is 13 residues long. Germline V gene data show CDR1 as SGHNT and CDR2 as YYREEE (reference sequence). This CDR3 is CASSMPTSDPKNF. The DNA of the CDR3 is TGTGCCAGCAGCATGCCGACTAGCGACCCCAAAAACTTC.

The CDR3 region has the DNA TGTGCCATCAGTGAGTCCGGGGGGGACGATGAGCAGTTCTTC. It specifies CAISESGGDDEQFF. The gene calls are TRBV10-3 and TRBJ2-1, with 8 bases identical to TRBD2. CDR1 and CDR2 from the germline V gene are ENHRY and SYGVKD. This CDR3 spans 14 amino acids. Germline trimming cut 0 bases from V and 8 bases from J; bases unmatched to any gene: 3.